This TCR beta chain was found in a study of blood T cell repertoires in COVID-19. Overall study: Sites across the United States, Italy and Spain contributed samples from acute and convalescent COVID-19. PBMCs, B-cell-depleted T cells, or T cells provided the cDNA or gDNA that made up the material.

The germline V gene encodes CDR1 LGHDT and CDR2 YNNKEL (reference sequence). The CDR3 is 14 residues long. J gave up 5 bases and V 4 bases, and 7 bases lay outside the gene matches. Original analysis: Reference gene primers were amplified, and this amplification served to estimate nucleated cell counts. Data came from immunoSEQ multiplex PCR; TCRdb stores just in-frame clones and leaves some out. V and J calls and clone size are those listed in that table; D and trimming were worked out from the DNA. The table records under 250,000 clones, around three quarters of them present only once. This sequence originates from a woman in her seventies with acute or convalescent COVID-19. This chain links TRBV3-1 (or the pseudogene TRBV3-2) with TRBJ2-7, with 8 bases aligning to TRBD2. The sample was peripheral blood. The CDR3 region has the DNA TGTGCCAGCAGCCGCCGGGAGGGCCGAGACGAGCAGTACTTC. Translated, it gives CASSRREGRDEQYF.